This paragraph reports one TCR beta chain. There is no known antigen for this receptor. No base-level quality is on record; no much larger clone is a single base apart. The CDR3 starts with the cysteine, ends with the phenylalanine, and has 13 residues. Only the CDR3 portion is preserved as DNA: 39 bases, with reading frame beginning at the first base. As encoded in the germline V gene, CDR1 is SGHRS while CDR2 is YFSETQ. V was cut back by 4 bases and J by 7 bases, leaving a gap of 12 bases between them. On a FACSAria III, memory CD4+ T cells were FACS-sorted to over 98% purity, defined as all CD4+ cells except CD45RA+CCR7+CD95- naive cells. Blood from healthy donors came from blood donation centers in Switzerland. Total CD4+ T cells and monocytes were enriched by positive selection with CD4 and CD14 magnetic microbeads. Before sorting, CD8+, CD14+, CD16+, CD56+, CD19+ and CD25-bright cells were excluded. To assess in vivo expansion of bacteria-reactive clonotypes, total memory CD4+ T cells from a couple of blood donors were sequenced directly ex vivo. Peripheral blood mononuclear cells were isolated from donor blood using Ficoll-Paque Plus.

The ex vivo total memory CD4+ samples were sequenced at deep level, which gave a detection sensitivity of one cell in 200,000. The QIAamp DNA Micro Kit was used to extract genomic DNA from cell pellets, and spectrophotometry was used to check the DNA quantity and purity. The immunoSEQ multiplex PCR assay was used to amplify the TCR Vbeta CDR3 regions. Amplicons were sequenced on the Illumina HiSeq platform. Each retrieved sequence was 87 nucleotides long and included the CDR3 region. The authors processed their data as follows. Each unique productive TCR Vbeta nucleotide sequence counted as a clonotype and was quantified by productive template frequency from ImmunoSEQ Analyzer V3.0. Expanded clonotypes were defined by a threshold at the top 5th percentile of each frequency-ranked repertoire. Repertoire overlap was calculated as Chao-Jaccard using the R package fossil and displayed by nonmetric multidimensional scaling using the R package MASS. TCRdb's version of the immuneACCESS table is confined to in-frame rearrangements and falls short of the full clone set. An unresolved V gene accounts for under half of the shortfall where checked; the remainder is of unknown origin. That table gives V, J and clone size, and the DNA gave D and trimming. The sample has tens of thousands of clones on record, almost 85% of them singletons. The leading ten clones occupy 1.7% of the sample.

This sample was included in a study of human CD4 T cells and Enterobacteriaceae (TCRdb year 2020). What the research found in general, with its limitations: The reactivity of ex vivo clonotypes was inferred solely through the matching of nucleotide sequences to CFSE-low cultures from the same donors. Ex vivo, broadly cross-reactive clonotypes were observed to appear more expanded than specific clonotypes, with about 55% of the 19 and most of the roughly 35 being found within the top 5%.

This sequence was found in a human donor in good health. The sample comprised memory CD4+ T cells from blood. What this sample's cell subset or site label stands for: total memory CD4 T cells sorted directly ex vivo, unstimulated. Recombination connected TRBV5-1 to TRBJ1-5, with no D gene named confidently. The nucleotide sequence is given as TGCGCCAGCAGCCCAACCCCTGGGCAGCCCCAGCATTTT. This gives the protein CASSPTPGQPQHF.